The 21 T cell receptor beta chains reported below all come from one sample, sequenced in a study of PD-1 blockade in classical Hodgkin lymphoma. The time point is: cycle 4 day 1 (C4D1), after less than 7 weeks of nivolumab. All the patients suffered relapse after autologous stem cell transplantation, and brentuximab vedotin exposure differed. Sequencing used immunoSEQ multiplex PCR; TCRdb keeps in-frame clones, though not all of them. The sample yields tens of thousands of clones, roughly nine tenths seen once. Sample: peripheral blood mononuclear cells (PBMCs), taken before the fourth cycle of nivolumab. Receptor source: a human donor with classical Hodgkin lymphoma.

Points on this clone: Other DNA variants within this sample encode the same CDR3. The chain uses TRBV5-1 and TRBJ2-1; no definite D call. This CDR3 region has 13 residues. CDR1 is SGHRS, CDR2 YFSETQ, per germline. The V and J ends lost 0 bases and 5 bases respectively, with 6 bases between them. This CDR3 is CASSLGSNNEQFF. CDR3 bases: TGCGCCAGCAGCTTGGGATCTAACAATGAGCAGTTCTTC. The whole variable domain, remainder taken from reference TRBV5-1 and TRBJ2-1, is KAGVTQTPRYLIKTRGQQVTLSCSPISGHRSVSWYQQTPGQGLQFLFEYFSETQRNKGNFPGRFSGRQFSNSRSEMNVSTLELGDSALYLCASSLGSNNEQFFGPGTRLTVL.

The chain has TRBV15 and TRBJ1-2; D remains unclear. Trimming took off 1 base at V and 8 bases at J, with 11 bases between the two ends. There are 13 residues in the CDR3. Germline CDR1 and CDR2: LNHNV and YYDKDF (reference sequence). The CDR3 region is CATSRVLTEGYTF. As DNA, the CDR3 is TGTGCCACCAGCAGAGTCCTCACGGAGGGCTACACCTTC.

The chain has TRBV9 and TRBJ2-7; 14 nucleotides agree with TRBD2. The germline V gene has CDR1 SGDLS and CDR2 YYNGEE. The J segment lost 5 bases and the V segment lost 1 base, leaving 8 bases of the junction unmatched. This CDR3 region has 17 residues. Here the CDR3 DNA reads TGTGCCAGCAGCGTATCTAGACTAGCGGGGGGGCCGGACGAGCAGTACTTC. It translates to CASSVSRLAGGPDEQYF.

This sequence joins TRBV6-5 and TRBJ1-2; D is unresolved. The V end lost 8 bases, the J end lost 6 bases, and 19 bases lay between the germline ends. The CDR3 is 14 amino acids. CDR1 and CDR2 (germline): MNHEY, SVGAGI. The CDR3 loop reads CASSPGRWADGYTF. For the CDR3, the DNA is TGTGCCAGCTCCCCGGGGAGATGGGCAGATGGCTACACCTTC.

CDR3 sequence: CASKRTGEETQYF. CDR3 bases: TGTGCCAGCAAAAGGACAGGGGAAGAGACCCAGTACTTC. The chain links TRBV6-5 to TRBJ2-5; 9 nucleotides match TRBD1. The CDR3 contains 13 residues. V lost 7 bases to trimming and J lost 3 bases; unmatched junction nucleotides: 3. The germline CDR1 and CDR2 sequences are MNHEY and SVGAGI.

The chain carries TRBV9 and TRBJ1-1; TRBD1 is a possible D gene (5 bases). Looked up from germline, CDR1 is SGDLS and CDR2 is YYNGEE. The V end lost 4 bases, the J end lost 5 bases, and 9 bases lay between the germline ends. This CDR3 has 12 residues. This chain's CDR3 is CASSFQGTEAFF. CDR3 in DNA: TGTGCCAGCAGCTTCCAGGGTACTGAAGCTTTCTTT.

The chain recombines TRBV6-5 with TRBJ2-3; 8 nucleotides align to TRBD2. Trimming at V came to 5 bases and at J to 6 bases, leaving 10 bases not matched to a gene. In germline, CDR1 is MNHEY, CDR2 SVGAGI. This CDR3 spans 15 amino acids. The CDR3 region has the DNA TGTGCCAGCAGTCCTAGCGGGCCCCCCGGGGATACGCAGTATTTT. The encoded protein is CASSPSGPPGDTQYF.

J is TRBJ2-1 and V is TRBV5-5, with 9 bases that match TRBD1. The CDR3 spans 15 residues. J was trimmed by 4 bases and V by 5 bases; bases with no gene match: 7. In germline, CDR1 is SGHKS, CDR2 YYEKEE (reference sequence). In DNA, the CDR3 is TGTGCCAGCAGTTCCACAGGGGGCGCTTACAATGAGCAGTTCTTC. Translated: CASSSTGGAYNEQFF.

V gene TRBV7-9 combines with J gene TRBJ2-7; D gene unclear. Trimming cost V 5 bases and J 6 bases, with 14 bases left between them. Germline CDR1 SEHNR, CDR2 FQNEAQ (reference sequence). CDR3 length: 13 residues. Here the CDR3 DNA reads TGTGCCAGCAGCCCTCTACGGAAGGTCGAGCAGTACTTC. Residues: CASSPLRKVEQYF.

The V call is TRBV5-4, the J call TRBJ2-1, with D tentatively TRBD1 or TRBD2 (5 bases each). This CDR3 comprises 12 residues. CDR1 and CDR2 (germline): SGHNT, YYREEE (reference sequence). V was cut by 7 bases and J by 5 bases, with 10 bases left in between. This CDR3 reads CASWDENNEQFF. CDR3 coding DNA: TGTGCCAGCTGGGACGAAAACAATGAGCAGTTCTTC.

The rearrangement uses TRBV6-1 and TRBJ1-2, with a weak D call TRBD1 (5 bases). CDR3 size: 14 residues. Between the trimmed V and J ends, which lost 3 bases and 4 bases, there was a span of 12 bases. Germline CDR1 reads MNHNS; CDR2 reads SASEGT. CDR3 DNA sequence: TGTGCCAGCAGTGATGCAGGGTACGGCTATGGCTACACCTTC. Protein product: CASSDAGYGYGYTF.

The chain joins TRBV4-3 to TRBJ1-1; D is ambiguous. The CDR3 has 21 residues. The germline gives CDR1 LGHNA, CDR2 YSLEER. Trimming removed 0 bases at V and 0 bases at J, with 26 bases between. This CDR3 reads CASSQDLGGFFAFPLNTEAFF. CDR3 bases: TGCGCCAGCAGCCAAGATCTGGGCGGCTTTTTTGCCTTTCCTTTGAACACTGAAGCTTTCTTT.

This chain joins TRBV18 and TRBJ1-1; the D gene is possibly TRBD1 (5 bases). Trimming took 2 bases from V and 10 from J, leaving 14 bases between them. This CDR3 contains 13 residues. Germline V gives CDR1 KGHSH, CDR2 LQKENI. The CDR3 DNA reads TGTGCCAGCTCACCAGAGACCCAAAGGGGAGCTTTCTTT. The encoded protein is CASSPETQRGAFF.

J is TRBJ1-2 and V is TRBV4-3, with D hard to call. The V gene's germline CDR1 is LGHNA and CDR2 YSLEER. This CDR3 is built from 15 residues. Trimming shortened V by 0 bases and J by 0 bases, and 8 bases separated the two germline ends. In nucleotides, the CDR3 is TGCGCCAGCAGCCAAGATCTGGCAGCTAACTATGGCTACACCTTC. Translation: CASSQDLAANYGYTF.

V is TRBV19 and J is TRBJ1-4; 8 bases agree with TRBD1. CDR1 is LNHDA, CDR2 SQIVND, per germline (reference sequence). The ends lost 5 bases at V and 8 bases at J; junction bases unmatched: 7. The CDR3 loop spans 14 amino acids. The CDR3 region has the DNA TGTGCCAGTAGTTTCTTCAGGACAGGGGAAAAACTGTTTTTT. Protein product: CASSFFRTGEKLFF.

V and J are TRBV5-6 and TRBJ1-2, with D unresolved. Per germline, CDR1 SGHDT and CDR2 YYEEEE. The CDR3 length is 14 residues. Between the trimmed V and J ends, which lost 1 base and 6 bases, there was a span of 13 bases. CDR3 amino acids: CASSLYETPDGYTF. CDR3 in DNA: TGTGCCAGCAGCTTGTACGAGACCCCGGATGGCTACACCTTC.

The rearrangement uses TRBV19 and TRBJ1-2; 10 bases agree with TRBD1. J lost 8 bases, V lost 6 bases, and 9 bases had no gene match. This CDR3 has 14 amino acids. Germline CDR1 is LNHDA and CDR2 is SQIVND (reference sequence). The CDR3 sequence is CASSWDRGWRGYTF. The CDR3 DNA sequence: TGTGCCAGTAGCTGGGACAGGGGCTGGAGGGGCTACACCTTC.

The V gene is TRBV7-2, the J gene TRBJ2-3; no firm D call. The CDR3 has 13 amino acids. The germline V gene encodes CDR1 SGHTA and CDR2 FQGNSA. V was shortened by 1 base and J by 2 bases, with 4 bases between the two germline ends. CDR3: CASSLVNTDTQYF. DNA of the CDR3: TGTGCCAGCAGCTTAGTAAACACAGATACGCAGTATTTT.

The J gene is TRBJ1-2, the V gene TRBV6-4, with a tentative D call TRBD1 (5 bases). This CDR3 is built from 17 residues. CDR1 and CDR2 (germline): MRHNA, SNTAGT. Trimming took 6 bases from V and 10 from J, leaving 30 bases between them. CDR3 bases: TGTGCCAGCAGCAATCAATTTCTAGGGGTCCTACCTCCAGACTACACCTTC. Protein sequence: CASSNQFLGVLPPDYTF.

The V gene is TRBV12-5, the J gene TRBJ1-1; TRBD1 matches 10 bases. Losses at the gene ends were 6 bases for V and 5 bases for J; bases not matched to a gene: 3. Germline V CDR1 and CDR2: LGHNT, FRNRAP. This CDR3 is built from 13 residues. DNA of the CDR3: TGTGCTAGTGGGGGACAGGGGAGGACTGAAGCTTTCTTT. Residues: CASGGQGRTEAFF.

V gene TRBV28 combines with J gene TRBJ2-3, with TRBD1 identical over 7 bases. The length of the CDR3 is 14 residues. CDR1 MDHEN and CDR2 SYDVKM come from the germline V gene. The ends lost 2 bases at V and 2 bases at J; junction bases unmatched: 1. CDR3: CASSLTGVTDTQYF. DNA for the CDR3: TGTGCCAGCAGTTTAACAGGGGTCACAGATACGCAGTATTTT.